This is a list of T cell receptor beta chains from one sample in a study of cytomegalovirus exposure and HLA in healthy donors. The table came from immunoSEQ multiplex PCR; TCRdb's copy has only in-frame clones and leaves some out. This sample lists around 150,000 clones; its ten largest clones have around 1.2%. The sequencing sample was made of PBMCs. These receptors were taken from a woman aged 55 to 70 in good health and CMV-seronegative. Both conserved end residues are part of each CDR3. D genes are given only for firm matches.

CASSESPGLAEYTGELFF	TGTGCCAGCAGTGAGTCCCCCGGACTAGCGGAGTACACCGGGGAGCTGTTTTTT	TRBV6-4	TRBD2	TRBJ2-2
CSVDSTGALTEAFF	TGCAGCGTTGATAGTACAGGGGCGCTCACTGAAGCTTTCTTT	TRBV29-1	TRBD1	TRBJ1-1
CASSDPLAGGPDTQYF	TGTGCCAGCAGCGACCCACTAGCGGGAGGGCCTGATACGCAGTATTTT	TRBV7-3	TRBD2	TRBJ2-3
CASSGSSVNIQYF	TGTGCCAGCAGCGGGAGCAGTGTGAACATTCAGTACTTC	TRBV7-9	NA	TRBJ2-4
CASSIPASGNNEQFF	TGTGCCAGTAGTATTCCGGCTAGCGGTAACAATGAGCAGTTCTTC	TRBV19	TRBD2	TRBJ2-1
CASSPRDRGTRVREKLFF	TGTGCCAGCAGCCCTCGGGACAGGGGAACGAGAGTTCGCGAAAAACTGTTTTTT	TRBV5-5	TRBD1	TRBJ1-4
CASSQDGQGPDTDTQYF	TGTGCCAGCAGCCAAGACGGACAGGGGCCTGACACAGATACGCAGTATTTT	TRBV11-3	TRBD1	TRBJ2-3
CASSYGESGNTIYF	TGTGCCAGCTCCTACGGGGAATCTGGAAACACCATATATTTT	TRBV18	NA	TRBJ1-3
CATSRVAGTYFGEQYF	TGTGCCACCAGCAGAGTCGCCGGGACTTACTTTGGCGAGCAGTACTTC	TRBV15	NA	TRBJ2-7
CASSLKVRVNYGYTF	TGTGCCAGCAGCTTAAAGGTCAGGGTGAACTATGGCTACACCTTC	TRBV5-6	NA	TRBJ1-2
CASSSGLAGGVYEQYF	TGTGCCAGTAGCTCAGGACTAGCGGGAGGGGTCTACGAGCAGTACTTC	TRBV19	TRBD2	TRBJ2-7
CASREPGTGLYEQYF	TGTGCCAGCAGGGAACCCGGGACAGGGCTCTACGAGCAGTACTTC	TRBV6-1	TRBD1	TRBJ2-7
CASTPYLGASEQYF	TGTGCCAGCACCCCCTACCTAGGCGCCTCGGAGCAGTACTTC	TRBV5-8	NA	TRBJ2-7
CASRATGGNQPQHF	TGTGCCAGCAGGGCTACAGGGGGCAATCAGCCCCAGCATTTT	TRBV2	TRBD1	TRBJ1-5
CASSRKSVGASIFYNKQFF	TGTGCCAGCAGCAGGAAATCGGTGGGAGCCAGCATCTTTTACAATAAGCAGTTCTTC	TRBV21-1	NA	TRBJ2-1
CASQSPGTYEQYF	TGCGCCAGTCAGTCCCCGGGTACCTACGAGCAGTACTTC	TRBV5-1	NA	TRBJ2-7
CASSYRGGSTGELFF	TGTGCCAGCAGTTATCGAGGGGGCAGCACCGGGGAGCTGTTTTTT	TRBV6-5	TRBD1	TRBJ2-2
CASSSFGSTSGDTGELFF	TGCGCCAGCAGCTCCTTCGGGTCCACTAGCGGGGACACCGGGGAGCTGTTTTTT	TRBV5-1	TRBD2	TRBJ2-2
CASSSLGGEAKNIQYF	TGTGCCAGCAGTTCCCTGGGGGGTGAGGCCAAAAACATTCAGTACTTC	TRBV27	NA	TRBJ2-4
CAISESIGDIGTGELFF	TGTGCCATCAGTGAGTCTATCGGGGATATCGGCACCGGGGAGCTGTTTTTT	TRBV10-3	NA	TRBJ2-2
CASSNTGQGGREAFF	TGTGCCAGCAGCAATACCGGACAGGGAGGACGTGAAGCTTTCTTT	TRBV11-1	TRBD1	TRBJ1-1
CASSLRTGYTGELFF	TGCGCCAGCAGCTTAAGGACAGGGTACACCGGGGAGCTGTTTTTT	TRBV5-1	TRBD1	TRBJ2-2
CATSMSYEQYF	TGTGCCACCAGCATGAGCTACGAGCAGTACTTC	TRBV15	NA	TRBJ2-7
CASSLNRVAGANVLTF	TGTGCCAGCAGCTTAAACAGGGTTGCAGGGGCCAACGTCCTGACTTTC	TRBV7-9	NA	TRBJ2-6
CASSLGWGQGTEAFF	TGCGCCAGCAGCTTGGGATGGGGCCAGGGCACTGAAGCTTTCTTT	TRBV5-1	NA	TRBJ1-1
CASSIGGSGANVLTF	TGTGCCAGTAGTATAGGCGGCTCTGGGGCCAACGTCCTGACTTTC	TRBV19	NA	TRBJ2-6
CASGLGTGYEQFF	TGTGCTAGTGGTTTGGGGACAGGGTATGAGCAGTTCTTC	TRBV12-5	TRBD1	TRBJ2-1
CASSTERTGTYEQYF	TGTGCCAGCAGCACGGAGCGGACAGGGACCTACGAGCAGTACTTC	TRBV11-2	TRBD1	TRBJ2-7
CASSLRGVAGGPGEQFF	TGTGCCAGCAGCTTAAGGGGGGTAGCGGGAGGGCCTGGAGAGCAGTTCTTC	TRBV7-3	TRBD2	TRBJ2-1
CASSKLAGVSTDTQYF	TGTGCCAGCAGTAAACTAGCGGGGGTTAGCACAGATACGCAGTATTTT	TRBV6-4	TRBD2	TRBJ2-3
CASSPRLAGAASTGELFF	TGTGCCAGCTCACCAAGGCTAGCGGGAGCCGCAAGCACCGGGGAGCTGTTTTTT	TRBV18	TRBD2	TRBJ2-2